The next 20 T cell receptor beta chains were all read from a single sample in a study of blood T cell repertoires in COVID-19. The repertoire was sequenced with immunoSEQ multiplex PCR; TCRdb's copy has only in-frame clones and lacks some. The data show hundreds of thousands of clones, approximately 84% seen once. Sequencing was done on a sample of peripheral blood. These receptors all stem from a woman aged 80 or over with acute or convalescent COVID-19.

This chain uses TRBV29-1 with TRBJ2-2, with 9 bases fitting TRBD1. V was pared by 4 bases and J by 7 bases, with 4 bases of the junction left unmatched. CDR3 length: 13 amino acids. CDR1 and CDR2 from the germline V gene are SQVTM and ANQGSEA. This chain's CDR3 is CSVVGQGYGELFF. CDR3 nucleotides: TGCAGCGTTGTCGGACAGGGGTACGGGGAGCTGTTTTTT.

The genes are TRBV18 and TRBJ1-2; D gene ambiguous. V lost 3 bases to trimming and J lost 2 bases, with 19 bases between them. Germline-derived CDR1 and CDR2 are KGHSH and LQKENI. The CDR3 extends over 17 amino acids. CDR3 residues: CASSPQPASQRNYGYTF. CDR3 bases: TGTGCCAGCTCACCGCAGCCCGCATCTCAGCGGAACTATGGCTACACCTTC.

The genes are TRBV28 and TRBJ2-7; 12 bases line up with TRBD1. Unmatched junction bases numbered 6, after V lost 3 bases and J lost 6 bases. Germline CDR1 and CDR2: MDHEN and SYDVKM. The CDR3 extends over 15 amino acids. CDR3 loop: CASSFRDRGRREQYF. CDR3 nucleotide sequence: TGTGCCAGCAGTTTCAGGGACAGGGGGCGCCGCGAGCAGTACTTC.

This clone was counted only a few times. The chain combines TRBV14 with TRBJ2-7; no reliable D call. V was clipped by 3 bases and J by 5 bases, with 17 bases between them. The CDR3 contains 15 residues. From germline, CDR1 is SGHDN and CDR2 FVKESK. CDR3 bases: TGTGCCAGCAGCCACTTAAGTGGAGCTGACGACGAGCAGTACTTC. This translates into CASSHLSGADDEQYF.

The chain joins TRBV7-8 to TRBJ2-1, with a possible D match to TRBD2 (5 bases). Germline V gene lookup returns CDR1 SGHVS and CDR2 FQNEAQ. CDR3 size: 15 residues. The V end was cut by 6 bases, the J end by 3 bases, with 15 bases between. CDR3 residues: CASSHEAGRYNEQFF. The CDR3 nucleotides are TGTGCCAGCAGTCACGAGGCGGGTCGCTACAATGAGCAGTTCTTC. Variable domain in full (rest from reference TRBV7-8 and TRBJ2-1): GAGVSQSPRYKVAKRGQDVALRCDPISGHVSLFWYQQALGQGPEFLTYFQNEAQLDKSGLPSDRFFAERPEGSVSTLKIQRTQQEDSAVYLCASSHEAGRYNEQFFGPGTRLTVL.

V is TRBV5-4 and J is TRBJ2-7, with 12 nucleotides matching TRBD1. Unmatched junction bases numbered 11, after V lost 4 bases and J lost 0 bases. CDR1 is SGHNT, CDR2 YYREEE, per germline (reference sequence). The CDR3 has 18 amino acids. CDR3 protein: CASSKDGTGGSSSYEQYF. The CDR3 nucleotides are TGTGCCAGCAGCAAGGACGGGACAGGGGGCTCAAGCTCCTACGAGCAGTACTTC.

The CDR3 DNA reads TGTGCCAGCAGACCCACAGGGGGAGGCACAGATACGCAGTATTTT. It yields the protein CASRPTGGGTDTQYF. The V call is TRBV2, the J call TRBJ2-3, with TRBD1 matching over 8 bases. CDR3 length: 15 amino acids. In germline, CDR1 is SNHLY, CDR2 FYNNEI. V shed 6 bases, J shed 1 base, and the junction held 6 bases outside the gene matches.

The CDR3 nucleotides read TGTGCCAGCAGCACCCCCCGAGTATTAACGAGCTCTGGAAACACCATATATTTT. Its translation is CASSTPRVLTSSGNTIYF. The chain employs TRBV21-1 and TRBJ1-3. TRBV21-1 is noted as a pseudogene. CDR3 length: 18 residues.

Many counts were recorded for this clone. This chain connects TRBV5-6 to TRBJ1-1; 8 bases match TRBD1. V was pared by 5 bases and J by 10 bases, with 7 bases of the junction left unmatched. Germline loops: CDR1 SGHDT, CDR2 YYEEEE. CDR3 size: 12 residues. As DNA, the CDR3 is TGTGCCAGCAGAGGACAGGGAAAGGTAGCTTTCTTT. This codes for CASRGQGKVAFF.

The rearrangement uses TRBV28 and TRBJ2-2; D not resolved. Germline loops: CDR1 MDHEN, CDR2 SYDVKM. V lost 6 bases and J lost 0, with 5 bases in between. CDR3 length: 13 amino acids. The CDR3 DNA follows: TGTGCCAGCAGGGCCACGAACACCGGGGAGCTGTTTTTT. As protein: CASRATNTGELFF.

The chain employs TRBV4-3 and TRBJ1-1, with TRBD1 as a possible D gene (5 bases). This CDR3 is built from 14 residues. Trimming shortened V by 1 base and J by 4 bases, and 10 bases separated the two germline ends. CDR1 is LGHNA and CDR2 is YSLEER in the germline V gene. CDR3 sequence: CASSQVAGATEAFF. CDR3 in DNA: TGCGCCAGCAGCCAAGTTGCTGGGGCCACTGAAGCTTTCTTT.

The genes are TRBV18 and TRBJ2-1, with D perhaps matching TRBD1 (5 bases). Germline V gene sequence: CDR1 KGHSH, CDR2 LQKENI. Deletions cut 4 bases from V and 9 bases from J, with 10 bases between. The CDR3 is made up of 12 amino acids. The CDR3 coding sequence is TGTGCCAGCTCACTAAGGGGTAGTGAGCAGTTCTTC. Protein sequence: CASSLRGSEQFF.

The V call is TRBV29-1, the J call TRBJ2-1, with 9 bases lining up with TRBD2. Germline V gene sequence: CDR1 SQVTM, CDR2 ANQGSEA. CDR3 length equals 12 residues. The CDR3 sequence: CSAGGRANEQFF. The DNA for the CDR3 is TGCAGTGCGGGCGGGAGGGCCAATGAGCAGTTCTTC.

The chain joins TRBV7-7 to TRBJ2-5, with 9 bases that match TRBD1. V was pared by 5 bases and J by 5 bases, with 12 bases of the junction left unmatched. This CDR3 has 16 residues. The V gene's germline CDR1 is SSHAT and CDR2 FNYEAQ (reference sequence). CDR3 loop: CASSHSQGALAETQYF. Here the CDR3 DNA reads TGTGCCAGCAGCCACTCACAGGGGGCTTTGGCGGAGACCCAGTACTTC.

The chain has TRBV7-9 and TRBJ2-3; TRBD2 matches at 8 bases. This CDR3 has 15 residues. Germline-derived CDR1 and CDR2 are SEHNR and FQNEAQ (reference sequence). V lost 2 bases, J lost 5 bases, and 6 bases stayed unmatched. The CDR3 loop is CASSLMAGGGDTQYF. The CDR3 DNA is TGTGCCAGCAGCTTAATGGCGGGAGGAGGAGATACGCAGTATTTT.

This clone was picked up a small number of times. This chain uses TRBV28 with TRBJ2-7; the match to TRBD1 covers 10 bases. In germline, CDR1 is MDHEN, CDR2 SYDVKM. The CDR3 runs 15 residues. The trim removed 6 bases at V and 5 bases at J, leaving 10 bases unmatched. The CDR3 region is CASRSSGTGANEQYF. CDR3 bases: TGTGCCAGCAGATCTTCCGGGACAGGGGCTAACGAGCAGTACTTC. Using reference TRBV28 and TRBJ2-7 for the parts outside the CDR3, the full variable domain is DVKVTQSSRYLVKRTGEKVFLECVQDMDHENMFWYRQDPGLGLRLIYFSYDVKMKEKGDIPEGYSVSREKKERFSLILESASTNQTSMYLCASRSSGTGANEQYFGPGTRLTVT.

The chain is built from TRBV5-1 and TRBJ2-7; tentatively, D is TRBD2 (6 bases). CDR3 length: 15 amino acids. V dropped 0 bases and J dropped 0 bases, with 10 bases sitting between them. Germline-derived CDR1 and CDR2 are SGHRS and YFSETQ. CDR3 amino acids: CASSLEAGNSYEQYF. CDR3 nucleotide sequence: TGCGCCAGCAGCTTGGAGGCGGGGAACTCCTACGAGCAGTACTTC.

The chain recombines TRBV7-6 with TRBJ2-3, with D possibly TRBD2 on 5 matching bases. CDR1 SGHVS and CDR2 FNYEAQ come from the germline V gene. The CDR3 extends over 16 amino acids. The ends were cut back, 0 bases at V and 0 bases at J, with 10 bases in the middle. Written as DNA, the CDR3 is TGTGCCAGCAGCTTAGCGGGAGCCACTAGCACAGATACGCAGTATTTT. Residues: CASSLAGATSTDTQYF.

CDR3 sequence: CATGQGAGSPLHF. The CDR3 DNA reads TGTGCCACCGGACAGGGGGCAGGTTCACCCCTCCACTTT. The V and J genes are TRBV19 and TRBJ1-6; 11 nucleotides agree with TRBD1. Per germline, CDR1 LNHDA and CDR2 SQIVND (reference sequence). The CDR3 totals 13 residues. V was clipped by 10 bases and J by 9 bases; unmatched bases: 5. Full variable domain (missing parts from reference TRBV19 and TRBJ1-6): DGGITQSPKYLFRKEGQNVTLSCEQNLNHDAMYWYRQDPGQGLRLIYYSQIVNDFQKGDIAEGYSVSREKKESFPLTVTSAQKNPTAFYLCATGQGAGSPLHFGNGTRLTVT.

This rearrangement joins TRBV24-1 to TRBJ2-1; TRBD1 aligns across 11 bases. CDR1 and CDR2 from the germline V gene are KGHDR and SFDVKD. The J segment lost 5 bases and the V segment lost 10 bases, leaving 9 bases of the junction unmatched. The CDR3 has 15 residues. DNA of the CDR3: TGTGCCACTGGGTTGGGACAGGGGGTGAACAATGAGCAGTTCTTC. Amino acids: CATGLGQGVNNEQFF.